These 19 T cell receptor beta chains were sequenced from one sample in a study of blood T cell repertoires in COVID-19. Profiling relied on immunoSEQ multiplex PCR, and the TCRdb table lists in-frame clones only, not all of them. The sample lists roughly 91,000 clones; about 80% were seen once. Sequencing was performed on peripheral blood. The receptors stem from a man between 70 and 80 years old with acute or convalescent COVID-19.

Ten or more counts support this clone. This rearrangement joins TRBV4-2 to TRBJ1-3; D not resolved. Germline V gene sequence: CDR1 LGHNA, CDR2 YNFKEQ. This CDR3 region has 17 residues. V dropped 0 bases and J dropped 0 bases, with 12 bases sitting between them. The CDR3 bases are TGTGCCAGCAGCCAAGATGACAAGCGGTTCTCTGGAAACACCATATATTTT. As protein: CASSQDDKRFSGNTIYF.

V is TRBV11-2 and J is TRBJ2-7; D may be TRBD1 (6 bases). CDR1 and CDR2 (germline): SGHAT, FQNNGV. Trimming stripped 4 bases from V and 7 bases from J, with 20 bases between. CDR3 size: 15 residues. The CDR3 sequence: CASSYRDTIVGEQYF. The CDR3, as DNA: TGTGCCAGCAGCTACCGGGACACCATCGTGGGGGAGCAGTACTTC. Full variable domain (rest looked up from reference TRBV11-2 and TRBJ2-7): EAGVAQSPRYKIIEKRQSVAFWCNPISGHATLYWYQQILGQGPKLLIQFQNNGVVDDSQLPKDRFSAERLKGVDSTLKIQPAKLEDSAVYLCASSYRDTIVGEQYFGPGTRLTVT.

This clone came up once. The genes are TRBV29-1 and TRBJ2-2, with TRBD1 identical over 7 bases. Trimming removed 6 bases from V and 7 bases from J; junction bases left unmatched: 11. Germline assignment: CDR1 SQVTM and CDR2 ANQGSEA. The CDR3 totals 14 residues. CDR3 sequence reads: CSVPRTGQGGELFF. The CDR3 region has the DNA TGCAGCGTACCTCGGACAGGCCAGGGCGGGGAGCTGTTTTTT.

The CDR3 sequence is CASSWTGASYEQYF. Written as DNA, the CDR3 is TGTGCCAGCAGTTGGACAGGGGCATCCTACGAGCAGTACTTC. This chain links TRBV27 with TRBJ2-7; 9 bases agree with TRBD1. The CDR3 extends over 14 amino acids. V lost 4 bases to trimming and J lost 1 base; unmatched junction nucleotides: 2. Germline V gene lookup returns CDR1 MNHEY and CDR2 SMNVEV (reference sequence).

The J gene is TRBJ2-7, the V gene TRBV6-5, with a weak D call TRBD2 (6 bases). Trimming took 9 bases from V and 7 from J, leaving 19 bases between them. The germline V gene has CDR1 MNHEY and CDR2 SVGAGI. The CDR3 runs to 13 residues. The CDR3 sequence: CASGRSPAGEQYV. The CDR3 DNA follows: TGTGCCAGTGGGAGGTCCCCCGCTGGGGAGCAGTACGTC.

The chain uses TRBV28 and TRBJ1-6; possible D gene TRBD1, 6 bases. CDR1 MDHEN and CDR2 SYDVKM come from the germline V gene. V was trimmed by 4 bases and J by 9 bases, leaving 10 bases between them. CDR3 length: 13 amino acids. The CDR3 bases are TGTGCCAGCAGTTCAGGACAGACTTCACCCCTCCACTTT. Protein sequence: CASSSGQTSPLHF.

This chain connects TRBV12-5 to TRBJ1-1; no reliable D call. V lost 3 bases and J lost 5, with 4 bases in between. Germline V gene lookup returns CDR1 LGHNT and CDR2 FRNRAP. The CDR3 extends over 11 amino acids. The CDR3 region is CASGFLTEAFF. The CDR3 bases are TGTGCTAGTGGTTTCCTTACTGAAGCTTTCTTT.

This clone is a singleton in its sample. The chain joins TRBV9 to TRBJ1-5; D is possibly TRBD1 (6 bases). Trimming cost V 3 bases and J 1 base, with 8 bases left between them. The V gene's germline CDR1 is SGDLS and CDR2 YYNGEE. This CDR3 has 14 residues. The CDR3 reads CASSEGDSNQPQHF. CDR3 coding DNA: TGTGCCAGCAGCGAGGGGGACAGCAATCAGCCCCAGCATTTT. Variable domain in full (rest from reference TRBV9 and TRBJ1-5): DSGVTQTPKHLITATGQRVTLRCSPRSGDLSVYWYQQSLDQGLQFLIQYYNGEERAKGNILERFSAQQFPDLHSELNLSSLELGDSALYFCASSEGDSNQPQHFGDGTRLSIL.

The chain employs TRBV6-6 and TRBJ2-7, with TRBD2 identical over 11 bases. This CDR3 is 14 amino acids long. In germline, CDR1 is MNHNY, CDR2 SVGAGI (reference sequence). V was clipped by 6 bases and J by 3 bases; unmatched bases: 4. CDR3 in DNA: TGTGCCAGCAGCCGAGGACTAGCGGGCTACGAGCAGTACTTC. Its translation is CASSRGLAGYEQYF.

V is TRBV3-1 (or the pseudogene TRBV3-2) and J is TRBJ1-1; TRBD1 matches at 7 bases. Germline CDR1 reads LGHDT; CDR2 reads YNNKEL (reference sequence). This CDR3 is built from 14 residues. Trimming removed 6 bases from V and 1 base from J; junction bases left unmatched: 5. The CDR3 spells CASSLGQRNTEAFF. Written as DNA, the CDR3 is TGTGCCAGCAGTCTGGGACAGAGGAACACTGAAGCTTTCTTT.

V and J are TRBV19 and TRBJ1-1, with TRBD1 matching 10 bases. The CDR3 has 16 amino acids. CDR1 is LNHDA and CDR2 is SQIVND in the germline V gene (reference sequence). V trimming: 5 bases; J trimming: 3 bases; junction bases outside the gene matches: 9. Here the CDR3 DNA reads TGTGCCAGTAGTTTCCAAACGGGACAGGGGCACACTGAAGCTTTCTTT. As protein: CASSFQTGQGHTEAFF.

This clone was recorded a few times. This sequence joins TRBV5-4 and TRBJ1-2, with D maybe TRBD1 (5 bases). V was trimmed by 4 bases and J by 0 bases, leaving 10 bases between them. The CDR3 contains 14 residues. The germline V gene has CDR1 SGHNT and CDR2 YYREEE (reference sequence). Written as DNA, the CDR3 is TGTGCCAGCAGCGCGGGGACTACTAACTATGGCTACACCTTC. This translates into CASSAGTTNYGYTF.

The rearrangement uses TRBV7-2 and TRBJ2-5; 12 bases agree with TRBD2. CDR1 is SGHTA and CDR2 is FQGNSA in the germline V gene. The CDR3 totals 17 residues. V lost 5 bases and J lost 3; bases outside the gene matches: 10. DNA of the CDR3: TGTGCCAGCAGCCCCCCCCTAGCGGGGGGGGAGAAAGAGACCCAGTACTTC. Translated, it gives CASSPPLAGGEKETQYF.

The J gene is TRBJ1-1, the V gene TRBV6-1; perhaps TRBD1 as D (6 bases). Trimming took 2 bases from V and 5 from J, leaving 12 bases between them. The CDR3 has 14 amino acids. Germline CDR1 MNHNS, CDR2 SASEGT. The CDR3 loop reads CASSERRGFTEAFF. The CDR3 bases are TGTGCCAGCAGTGAAAGAAGGGGGTTTACTGAAGCTTTCTTT.

CDR3 nucleotides: TGTGCCAGTAGTACCGTCCCGACAGGGGGCTCGGGTCAGCCCCAGCATTTT. This codes for CASSTVPTGGSGQPQHF. The V and J genes are TRBV19 and TRBJ1-5, with 10 bases lining up with TRBD1. The CDR3 totals 17 residues. The trim removed 4 bases at V and 6 bases at J, leaving 12 bases unmatched. CDR1 is LNHDA, CDR2 SQIVND, per germline (reference sequence).

The chain couples TRBV24-1 to TRBJ2-1, with 8 bases matching TRBD2. CDR1 KGHDR and CDR2 SFDVKD come from the germline V gene. This CDR3 has 15 amino acids. V lost 4 bases, J lost 9 bases, and 10 bases stayed unmatched. The DNA for the CDR3 is TGTGCCACCAGTGAGGAGAGCGGGAGAAGCGGTGAGCAGTTCTTC. Translated: CATSEESGRSGEQFF.

The chain links TRBV29-1 to TRBJ1-2; 8 nucleotides match TRBD1. Germline lookup yields CDR1 SQVTM and CDR2 ANQGSEA. Trimming at V came to 3 bases and at J to 4 bases, leaving 7 bases not matched to a gene. The CDR3 loop spans 14 amino acids. The CDR3 reads CSVDVYRGSYGYTF. Written as DNA, the CDR3 is TGCAGCGTTGATGTCTACAGGGGGAGCTATGGCTACACCTTC.

The chain has TRBV3-1 (or the pseudogene TRBV3-2) and TRBJ1-5, with unresolved D. The CDR3 runs 14 residues. The ends were cut back, 1 base at V and 1 base at J, with 5 bases in the middle. Germline V lookup: CDR1 LGHDT, CDR2 YNNKEL (reference sequence). The CDR3 DNA sequence: TGTGCCAGCAGCCAAGGAGGGAGCAATCAGCCCCAGCATTTT. Translating gives CASSQGGSNQPQHF.

This clone has more than one count but fewer than ten. The chain uses TRBV6-1 and TRBJ1-4; a weak D match, TRBD1 (5 bases). Germline CDR1 MNHNS, CDR2 SASEGT. This CDR3 region has 18 residues. Trimming removed 4 bases from V and 4 bases from J, with 22 bases in between. CDR3 protein: CASSGLGGVAESNEKLFF. The CDR3 DNA sequence: TGTGCCAGCAGTGGCCTAGGAGGGGTGGCAGAAAGTAATGAAAAACTGTTTTTT.